This TCR beta chain was identified in a study of blood T cell repertoires in COVID-19. Looking at the study overall: In each case, the material was cDNA or gDNA derived from T cells, B-cell-depleted T cells, or PBMCs.

Germline CDR1 is LNHDA and CDR2 is SQIVND (reference sequence). This CDR3 is 13 amino acids long. V gave up 5 bases and J gave up 4 bases, with 12 bases separating them. Repertoires were generated with immunoSEQ multiplex PCR, while TCRdb's copy carries only in-frame clones and drops some. The sample has about 110,000 clones, approximately 84% seen once. The sequencing input was peripheral blood. This clonotype was sampled from a woman between 50 and 59 years old with acute or convalescent COVID-19. The rearrangement links TRBV19 to TRBJ2-7, with D possibly TRBD1 on 5 matching bases. In DNA form, the CDR3 reads TGTGCCAGTAGTTCAGGGTGGCAATACGAGCAGTACTTC. Its protein is CASSSGWQYEQYF.